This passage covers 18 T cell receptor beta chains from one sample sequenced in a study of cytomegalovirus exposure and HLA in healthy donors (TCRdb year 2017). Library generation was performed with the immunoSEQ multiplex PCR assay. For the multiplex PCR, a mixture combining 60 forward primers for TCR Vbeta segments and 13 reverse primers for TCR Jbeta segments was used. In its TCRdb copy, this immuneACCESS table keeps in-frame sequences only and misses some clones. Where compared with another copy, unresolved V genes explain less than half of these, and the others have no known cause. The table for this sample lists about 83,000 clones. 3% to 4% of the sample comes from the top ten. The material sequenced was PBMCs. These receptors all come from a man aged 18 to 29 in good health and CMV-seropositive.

Written as DNA, the CDR3 is TGTGCCTGGAGGGGCAACCGTAATTCACCCCTCCACTTT. Encoded protein: CAWRGNRNSPLHF. The V and J genes are TRBV30 and TRBJ1-6; D is ambiguous. The CDR3 spans 13 residues. Trimming shortened V by 3 bases and J by 6 bases, and 9 bases separated the two germline ends. CDR1 and CDR2 from the germline V gene are GTSNPN and SVGIG (reference sequence).

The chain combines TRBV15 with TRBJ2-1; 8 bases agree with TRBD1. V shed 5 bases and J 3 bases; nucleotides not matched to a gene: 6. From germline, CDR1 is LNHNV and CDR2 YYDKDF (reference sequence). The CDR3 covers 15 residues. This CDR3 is CATSPRTGIYNEQFF. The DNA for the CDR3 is TGTGCCACCAGCCCCCGGACAGGGATCTACAATGAGCAGTTCTTC.

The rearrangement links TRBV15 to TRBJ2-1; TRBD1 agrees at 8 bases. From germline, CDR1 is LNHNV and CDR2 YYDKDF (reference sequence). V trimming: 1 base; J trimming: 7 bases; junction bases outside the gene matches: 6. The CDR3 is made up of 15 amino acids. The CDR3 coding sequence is TGTGCCACCAGCAGAGTCAGGGGGCGAGGGAATGAGCAGTTCTTC. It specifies CATSRVRGRGNEQFF.

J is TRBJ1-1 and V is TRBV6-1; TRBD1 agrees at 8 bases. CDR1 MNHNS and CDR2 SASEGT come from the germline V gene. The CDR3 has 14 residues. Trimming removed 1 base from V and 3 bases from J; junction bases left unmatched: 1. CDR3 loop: CASSEGTGYTEAFF. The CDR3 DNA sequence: TGTGCCAGCAGTGAAGGGACAGGGTACACTGAAGCTTTCTTT.

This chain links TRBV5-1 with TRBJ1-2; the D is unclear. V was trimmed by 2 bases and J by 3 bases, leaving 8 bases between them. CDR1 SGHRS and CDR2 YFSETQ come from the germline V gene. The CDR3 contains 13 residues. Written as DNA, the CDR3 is TGCGCCAGCAGCTTTTACGGGGACTATGGCTACACCTTC. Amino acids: CASSFYGDYGYTF.

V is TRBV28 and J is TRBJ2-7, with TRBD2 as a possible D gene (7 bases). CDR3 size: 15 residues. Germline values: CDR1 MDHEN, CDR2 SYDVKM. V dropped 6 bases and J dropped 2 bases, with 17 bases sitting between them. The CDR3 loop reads CASSSKGGQTYEQYF. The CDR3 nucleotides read TGTGCCAGCAGCTCGAAGGGGGGGCAGACCTACGAGCAGTACTTC.

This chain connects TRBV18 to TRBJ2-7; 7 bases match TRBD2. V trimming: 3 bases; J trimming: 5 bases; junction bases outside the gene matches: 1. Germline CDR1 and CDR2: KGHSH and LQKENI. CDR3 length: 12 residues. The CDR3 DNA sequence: TGTGCCAGCTCACCGGCGGGGGACGAGCAGTACTTC. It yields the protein CASSPAGDEQYF.

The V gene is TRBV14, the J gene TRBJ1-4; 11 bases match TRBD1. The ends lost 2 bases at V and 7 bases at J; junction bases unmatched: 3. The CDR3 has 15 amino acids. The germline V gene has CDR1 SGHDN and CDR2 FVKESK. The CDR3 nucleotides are TGTGCCAGCAGCCAAAGGGACAGGGGGTCTGAAAAACTGTTTTTT. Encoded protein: CASSQRDRGSEKLFF.

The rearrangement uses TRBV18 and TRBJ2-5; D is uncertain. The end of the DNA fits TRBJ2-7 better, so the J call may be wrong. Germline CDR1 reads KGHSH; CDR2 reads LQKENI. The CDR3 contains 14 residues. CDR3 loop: CASSPRSQNYEQYF. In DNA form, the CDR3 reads TGTGCCAGCTCACCACGGAGCCAGAACTACGAGCAGTACTTC.

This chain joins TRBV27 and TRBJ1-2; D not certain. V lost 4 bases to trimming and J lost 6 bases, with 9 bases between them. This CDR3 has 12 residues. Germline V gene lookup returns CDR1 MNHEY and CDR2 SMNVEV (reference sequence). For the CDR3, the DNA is TGTGCCAGCAGTTCTAAGCGTCATGGCTACACCTTC. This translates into CASSSKRHGYTF.

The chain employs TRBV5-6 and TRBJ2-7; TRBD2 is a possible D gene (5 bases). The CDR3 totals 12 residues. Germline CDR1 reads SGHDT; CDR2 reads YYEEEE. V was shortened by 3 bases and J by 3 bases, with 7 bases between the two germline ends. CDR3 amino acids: CASSYGNYEQYF. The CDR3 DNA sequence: TGTGCCAGCAGCTACGGGAACTACGAGCAGTACTTC.

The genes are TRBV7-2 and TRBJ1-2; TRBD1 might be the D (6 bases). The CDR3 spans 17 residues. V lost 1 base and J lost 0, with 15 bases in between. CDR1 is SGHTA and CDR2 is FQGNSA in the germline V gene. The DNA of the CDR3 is TGTGCCAGCAGCTTAGTTTGGGGGGGGCAGACTAACTATGGCTACACCTTC. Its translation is CASSLVWGGQTNYGYTF.

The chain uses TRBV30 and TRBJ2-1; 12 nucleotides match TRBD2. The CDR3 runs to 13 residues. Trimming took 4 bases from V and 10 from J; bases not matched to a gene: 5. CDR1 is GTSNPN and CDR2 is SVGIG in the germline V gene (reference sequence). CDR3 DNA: TGTGCCTGGAAGCTAGCGGGGGGGCGGGAGCAGTTCTTC. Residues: CAWKLAGGREQFF.

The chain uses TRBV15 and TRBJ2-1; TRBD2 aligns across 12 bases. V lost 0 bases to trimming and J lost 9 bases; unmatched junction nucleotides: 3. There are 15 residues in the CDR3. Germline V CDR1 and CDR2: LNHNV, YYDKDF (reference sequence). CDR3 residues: CATSRDLAGGPEQFF. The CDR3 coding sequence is TGTGCCACCAGCAGAGATCTAGCGGGAGGGCCTGAGCAGTTCTTC.

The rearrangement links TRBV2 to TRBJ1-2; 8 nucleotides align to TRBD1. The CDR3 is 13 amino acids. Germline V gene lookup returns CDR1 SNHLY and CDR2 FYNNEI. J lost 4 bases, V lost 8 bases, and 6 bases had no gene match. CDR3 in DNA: TGTGCCAGCTTGAACAGGGGGGTCTATGGCTACACCTTC. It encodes CASLNRGVYGYTF.

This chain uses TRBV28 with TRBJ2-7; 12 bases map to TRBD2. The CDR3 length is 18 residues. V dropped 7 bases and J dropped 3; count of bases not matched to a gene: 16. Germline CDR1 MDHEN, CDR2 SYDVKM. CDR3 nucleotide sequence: TGTGCCAGCACCCCGTCAGGACTAGCGGGATTAGAGGGCTACGAGCAGTACTTC. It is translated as CASTPSGLAGLEGYEQYF.

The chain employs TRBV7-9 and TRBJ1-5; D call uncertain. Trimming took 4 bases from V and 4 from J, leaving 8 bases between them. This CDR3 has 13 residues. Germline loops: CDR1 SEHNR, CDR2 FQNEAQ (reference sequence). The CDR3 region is CASSSYGNQPQHF. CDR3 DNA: TGTGCCAGCAGCTCTTACGGGAATCAGCCCCAGCATTTT.

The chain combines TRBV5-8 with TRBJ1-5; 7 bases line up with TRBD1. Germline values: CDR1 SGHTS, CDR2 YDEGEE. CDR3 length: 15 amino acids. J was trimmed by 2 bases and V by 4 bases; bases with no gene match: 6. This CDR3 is CASSGPGGRNQPQHF. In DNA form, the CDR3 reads TGTGCCAGCAGCGGTCCAGGGGGACGCAATCAGCCCCAGCATTTT.